These 3 T cell receptor beta chains were sequenced from one sample in a study of T cell responses to AZD1222 COVID-19 vaccine. Sequenced by immunoSEQ multiplex PCR; TCRdb stores in-frame clones only, minus some. The table includes 200,000 or so clones, 92% detected once. This material consisted of peripheral blood, taken on day 0 of AZD1222 vaccination. These receptors were taken from an adult in good health.

The V and J genes are TRBV11-3 and TRBJ1-5; tentatively, D is TRBD1 (5 bases). This CDR3 is 14 amino acids long. The germline V and J ends were trimmed by 5 bases and 6 bases, with 14 bases remaining between them. The V gene's germline CDR1 is SGHNT and CDR2 YENEEA. For the CDR3, the DNA is TGTGCCAGCAGCAGCGGGGCACCCGGTCAGCCCCAGCATTTT. It specifies CASSSGAPGQPQHF.

This CDR3 is CSVRRDSQNTEAFF. The CDR3 DNA reads as TGCAGCGTCCGCCGGGACAGCCAGAACACTGAAGCTTTCTTT. This sequence joins TRBV29-1 and TRBJ1-1; TRBD1 agrees at 7 bases. Unmatched junction bases numbered 8, after V lost 6 bases and J lost 1 base. There are 14 residues in the CDR3. The germline V gene encodes CDR1 SQVTM and CDR2 ANQGSEA.

The chain has TRBV3-1 (or the pseudogene TRBV3-2) and TRBJ2-1; a weak D match, TRBD1 (6 bases). Per the germline V gene, CDR1 is LGHDT and CDR2 is YNNKEL (reference sequence). There are 14 residues in the CDR3. V was cut by 0 bases and J by 12 bases, with 15 bases left in between. The CDR3 loop reads CASSQERQEKGQFF. The CDR3 DNA reads as TGTGCCAGCAGCCAAGAAAGACAGGAGAAGGGGCAGTTCTTC.